Listed here is a single T cell receptor beta chain. The data are from a study of blood T cell repertoires in COVID-19. Study as a whole: Spain, Italy and the United States supplied samples that represented acute and convalescent COVID-19. PBMCs, B-cell-depleted T cells, or T cells provided the cDNA or gDNA that made up the material.

V was trimmed by 3 bases and J by 0 bases, leaving 17 bases between them. Germline CDR1 reads KGHSH; CDR2 reads LQKENI. The CDR3 is made up of 17 amino acids. The protocol was immunoSEQ multiplex PCR, while the TCRdb copy is restricted to in-frame clones and leaves out a portion. The data show 140,000 to 150,000 clones, roughly 81% seen once. The TCR comes from a human donor with acute or convalescent COVID-19. The donor label of this sample is uncertain. The sequenced sample was peripheral blood. This chain links TRBV18 with TRBJ1-1, with D unclear. CDR3 sequence (DNA): TGTGCCAGCTCACCCCCGAGGGCAGGCGGCTTGAACACTGAAGCTTTCTTT. Translation gives CASSPPRAGGLNTEAFF.